A single sample is the source of the 28 T cell receptor beta chains below, sequenced in a study of blood T cell repertoires in COVID-19. The repertoire was sequenced with immunoSEQ multiplex PCR; TCRdb's copy has only in-frame clones and lacks some. The data contain approximately 200,000 clones, approximately 84% of them seen just once; the ten biggest clones take up 1.9%. Material for sequencing was peripheral blood. The receptors here all came from a man aged 40-49 years with active or convalescent COVID-19.

The chain couples TRBV7-3 to TRBJ2-3; 8 nucleotides match TRBD2. V lost 0 bases and J lost 3; bases outside the gene matches: 8. The CDR3 has 17 amino acids. Germline V gene sequence: CDR1 SGHTA, CDR2 FQGTGA. CDR3 coding DNA: TGTGCCAGCAGCTTAACGGGCGGGACTAGTTCGACAGATACGCAGTATTTT. As protein: CASSLTGGTSSTDTQYF.

The chain uses TRBV18 and TRBJ2-7, with a possible D match to TRBD1 (5 bases). Germline V gives CDR1 KGHSH, CDR2 LQKENI. V was trimmed by 3 bases and J by 3 bases, leaving 9 bases between them. The CDR3 runs 13 residues. CDR3 nucleotides: TGTGCCAGCTCACCGGGGCGAAACTACGAGCAGTACTTC. It yields the protein CASSPGRNYEQYF. Full variable domain (outside the CDR3, taken from reference TRBV18 and TRBJ2-7): NAGVMQNPRHLVRRRGQEARLRCSPMKGHSHVYWYRQLPEEGLKFMVYLQKENIIDESGMPKERFSAEFPKEGPSILRIQQVVRGDSAAYFCASSPGRNYEQYFGPGTRLTVT.

This clone was seen a handful of times. V is TRBV5-4 and J is TRBJ2-1, with D perhaps matching TRBD1 (8 bases). V was shortened by 4 bases and J by 8 bases, with 16 bases between the two germline ends. CDR1 SGHNT and CDR2 YYREEE come from the germline V gene (reference sequence). This CDR3 comprises 14 residues. For the CDR3, the DNA is TGTGCCAGCAGCCCGAGACAGGGGAGGGATGAGCAGTTCTTC. It yields the protein CASSPRQGRDEQFF.

V is TRBV28 and J is TRBJ1-2, with TRBD1 matching over 9 bases. V trimming: 4 bases; J trimming: 8 bases; junction bases outside the gene matches: 11. The CDR3 is 15 amino acids. CDR1 is MDHEN and CDR2 is SYDVKM in the germline V gene. For the CDR3, the DNA is TGTGCCAGCAGTTCTCCCGGGACAGGGACCCAAGGCTACACCTTC. It translates to CASSSPGTGTQGYTF.

Here the CDR3 DNA reads TGTGCCAGCAGCTTTTGGGGGCCTGACACTGAAGCTTTCTTT. This translates into CASSFWGPDTEAFF. The chain couples TRBV7-2 to TRBJ1-1; the D gene is possibly TRBD1 (6 bases). Germline V gene sequence: CDR1 SGHTA, CDR2 FQGNSA. The CDR3 totals 14 residues. V was trimmed by 3 bases and J by 3 bases, leaving 11 bases between them.

This clone was detected once. The V call is TRBV27, the J call TRBJ1-4, with D perhaps TRBD1 (6 bases). The CDR3 runs to 15 residues. The V and J ends lost 5 bases and 0 bases respectively, with 10 bases between them. Germline loops: CDR1 MNHEY, CDR2 SMNVEV (reference sequence). CDR3 region: CASSPRGSTNEKLFF. The DNA of the CDR3 is TGTGCCAGCAGTCCCAGGGGATCAACTAATGAAAAACTGTTTTTT.

This sequence joins TRBV5-4 and TRBJ1-2; weak D call: TRBD1 (5 bases). The ends were cut back, 0 bases at V and 5 bases at J, with 8 bases in the middle. The CDR3 consists of 13 residues. Germline CDR1 is SGHNT and CDR2 is YYREEE (reference sequence). CDR3 in amino acids: CASSLGGLYGYTF. The DNA of the CDR3 is TGTGCCAGCAGCTTGGGGGGACTTTATGGCTACACCTTC.

V usage is TRBV4-1 and J usage is TRBJ1-2; unclear D gene. CDR1 is MGHRA, CDR2 YSYEKL, per germline. The CDR3 extends over 13 amino acids. V shed 1 base and J shed 4 bases, with 7 bases lying between them. The chain's CDR3 is CASSQVFSYGYTF. CDR3 nucleotide sequence: TGCGCCAGCAGCCAAGTTTTCTCCTATGGCTACACCTTC.

The rearrangement joins TRBV5-4 to TRBJ1-2; 8 bases match TRBD1. This CDR3 comprises 13 residues. The J segment lost 6 bases and the V segment lost 4 bases, leaving 5 bases of the junction unmatched. Germline loops: CDR1 SGHNT, CDR2 YYREEE (reference sequence). Here the CDR3 reads CASSQDRVHGYTF. CDR3 sequence (DNA): TGTGCCAGCAGCCAGGACAGGGTCCATGGCTACACCTTC.

This clone was detected a few times. The chain is built from TRBV28 and TRBJ1-6; D remains ambiguous. V gave up 4 bases and J gave up 8 bases, with 12 bases separating them. The V gene's germline CDR1 is MDHEN and CDR2 SYDVKM. The CDR3 sequence is 14 residues long. The CDR3 is CASSSHSRYSPLHF. The CDR3 DNA is TGTGCCAGCAGTTCCCACAGTCGGTATTCACCCCTCCACTTT.

The chain couples TRBV6-2 or TRBV6-3 to TRBJ1-6, with 8 nucleotides matching TRBD1. The CDR3 consists of 15 residues. Germline V CDR1 and CDR2: MNHEY, SVGEGT. Losses at the gene ends were 3 bases for V and 10 bases for J; bases not matched to a gene: 8. CDR3: CASSYRTGLESPLHF. Here the CDR3 DNA reads TGTGCCAGCAGTTATCGGACAGGGCTAGAGTCACCCCTCCACTTT.

This clone appeared once. The V and J genes are TRBV19 and TRBJ2-3, with 10 positions matching TRBD1. CDR1 and CDR2 (germline): LNHDA, SQIVND (reference sequence). Trimming cost V 7 bases and J 3 bases; bases outside gene matches: 7. This CDR3 is 15 amino acids long. The DNA for the CDR3 is TGTGCCAGTACCCGGACAGGGGGTGGGACAGATACGCAGTATTTT. This translates into CASTRTGGGTDTQYF.

The chain recombines TRBV9 with TRBJ2-7; TRBD1 agrees at 7 bases. Germline values: CDR1 SGDLS, CDR2 YYNGEE. The V gene end was trimmed by 4 bases and the J gene end by 6 bases; junction bases not matched to a gene: 7. This CDR3 is built from 13 residues. CDR3 sequence (DNA): TGTGCCAGCAGCTTCCTGGGACAGAGCGAGCAGTACTTC. This codes for CASSFLGQSEQYF.

This sequence joins TRBV20-1 and TRBJ1-5; D unclear. The CDR3 totals 11 residues. Germline V lookup: CDR1 DFQATT, CDR2 SNEGSKA (reference sequence). V gave up 5 bases and J gave up 6 bases, with 8 bases separating them. CDR3 sequence reads: CSAGGPQPQHF. The CDR3 DNA reads TGCAGTGCTGGCGGGCCTCAGCCCCAGCATTTT.

The genes are TRBV28 and TRBJ1-1; D might be TRBD1 (5 bases). There are 14 residues in the CDR3. Trimming stripped 4 bases from V and 4 bases from J, with 13 bases between. Germline V gene data show CDR1 as MDHEN and CDR2 as SYDVKM. The CDR3 region is CASSWTGEGTEAFF. Here the CDR3 DNA reads TGTGCCAGCAGTTGGACGGGGGAGGGCACTGAAGCTTTCTTT.

This chain joins TRBV7-3 and TRBJ2-1; TRBD2 matches 11 bases. Germline lookup yields CDR1 SGHTA and CDR2 FQGTGA. With 6 bases clipped from V and 5 bases from J, the junction kept 3 bases outside the gene matches. This CDR3 has 14 amino acids. In DNA form, the CDR3 reads TGTGCCAGCAGTCGACTAGCGGGAAACAATGAGCAGTTCTTC. This codes for CASSRLAGNNEQFF.

The chain carries TRBV2 and TRBJ1-5; 9 bases align to TRBD1. The CDR3 spans 14 residues. Germline CDR1 is SNHLY and CDR2 is FYNNEI. Trimming at V came to 7 bases and at J to 5 bases, leaving 6 bases not matched to a gene. CDR3 in amino acids: CASNGQGQDQPQHF. CDR3 DNA sequence: TGTGCCAGCAATGGACAGGGGCAGGATCAGCCCCAGCATTTT.

The CDR3 nucleotides are TGTGCCAGCAGTGAAGGGTACGGGACAGGGCTTGTCTATGGCTACACCTTC. Encoded protein: CASSEGYGTGLVYGYTF. The chain carries TRBV2 and TRBJ1-2; 9 positions agree with TRBD1. J gave up 4 bases and V 1 base, and 10 bases lay outside the gene matches. In germline, CDR1 is SNHLY, CDR2 FYNNEI. This CDR3 is 17 amino acids long.

The J gene is TRBJ2-7, the V gene TRBV27; 7 bases are a match to TRBD1. The CDR3 loop spans 13 amino acids. V dropped 6 bases and J dropped 3; count of bases not matched to a gene: 5. Per the germline V gene, CDR1 is MNHEY and CDR2 is SMNVEV (reference sequence). DNA of the CDR3: TGTGCCAGCAGCCGGGACAGCTACTACGAGCAGTACTTC. Its protein product is CASSRDSYYEQYF.

The V call is TRBV6-5, the J call TRBJ2-1, with 12 positions matching TRBD2. After removal of 6 bases from V and 8 bases from J, the junction contained 8 bases not matched to a gene. There are 15 residues in the CDR3. Germline assignment: CDR1 MNHEY and CDR2 SVGAGI. CDR3 bases: TGTGCCAGCAGCCTCGGACTAGCGGGAACCGATGAGCAGTTCTTC. Translating it yields CASSLGLAGTDEQFF.

This chain connects TRBV28 to TRBJ1-1; tentative D call: TRBD1 (5 bases). Trimming pared 1 base from V and 7 bases from J, leaving 16 bases between. Germline values: CDR1 MDHEN, CDR2 SYDVKM. The CDR3 consists of 15 residues. This chain's CDR3 is CASSLLITSGGEAFF. CDR3 nucleotides: TGTGCCAGCAGTTTATTGATAACCTCCGGGGGTGAAGCTTTCTTT.

This clone was observed once. The CDR3 sequence is CATSAPGQGVIGYTF. The DNA of the CDR3 is TGTGCCACCAGCGCACCGGGACAGGGGGTTATAGGCTACACCTTC. The J gene is TRBJ1-2, the V gene TRBV15, with 11 bases lining up with TRBD1. The J segment lost 8 bases and the V segment lost 5 bases, leaving 10 bases of the junction unmatched. This CDR3 comprises 15 residues. Germline V lookup: CDR1 LNHNV, CDR2 YYDKDF (reference sequence).

The genes are TRBV7-3 and TRBJ2-7; 9 bases map to TRBD2. CDR1 SGHTA and CDR2 FQGTGA come from the germline V gene. The CDR3 extends over 18 amino acids. With 1 base clipped from V and 0 bases from J, the junction kept 10 bases outside the gene matches. The CDR3 loop reads CASSLMGSGGEFSYEQYF. In nucleotides, the CDR3 is TGTGCCAGCAGCTTAATGGGTAGCGGGGGTGAATTCTCCTACGAGCAGTACTTC. Full variable domain (missing parts from reference TRBV7-3 and TRBJ2-7): GAGVSQTPSNKVTEKGKYVELRCDPISGHTALYWYRQSLGQGPEFLIYFQGTGAADDSGLPNDRFFAVRPEGSVSTLKIQRTERGDSAVYLCASSLMGSGGEFSYEQYFGPGTRLTVT.

The chain combines TRBV2 with TRBJ1-6; no firm D call. Germline V gene data show CDR1 as SNHLY and CDR2 as FYNNEI. This CDR3 comprises 21 residues. The V gene lost 0 bases and the J gene lost 3 bases, with 24 bases spanning the gap. The CDR3: CASSEALRWRVGPDYNSPLHF. CDR3 nucleotide sequence: TGTGCCAGCAGTGAAGCGCTTCGGTGGAGGGTAGGCCCTGACTATAATTCACCCCTCCACTTT.

A remark on this clone: Additional DNA sequences in this sample encode the identical CDR3. The chain carries TRBV19 and TRBJ1-1; D gene ambiguous. Germline-derived CDR1 and CDR2 are LNHDA and SQIVND (reference sequence). V lost 5 bases, J lost 4 bases, and 8 bases lay in between. The CDR3 contains 12 residues. The CDR3: CASSWGGTEAFF. CDR3 DNA sequence: TGTGCCAGTAGTTGGGGAGGCACTGAAGCTTTCTTT.

The CDR3 DNA sequence: TGTGCCAGCAGCTTAATTAGCGGTTCAGATACGCAGTATTTT. It translates to CASSLISGSDTQYF. The chain is built from TRBV11-2 and TRBJ2-3; perhaps TRBD2 as D (6 bases). The CDR3 length is 14 residues. Germline V gene lookup returns CDR1 SGHAT and CDR2 FQNNGV. The ends were cut back, 2 bases at V and 4 bases at J, with 10 bases in the middle.

The chain couples TRBV7-9 to TRBJ1-2, with D hard to call. CDR3 size: 13 residues. CDR1 and CDR2 (germline): SEHNR, FQNEAQ (reference sequence). V lost 6 bases to trimming and J lost 2 bases, with 10 bases between them. The DNA for the CDR3 is TGTGCCAGCAGTCCTCCGAGCAACTATGGCTACACCTTC. It specifies CASSPPSNYGYTF.

The V call is TRBV30, the J call TRBJ1-4, with D perhaps matching TRBD1 (5 bases). The germline V gene encodes CDR1 GTSNPN and CDR2 SVGIG (reference sequence). CDR3 length: 13 amino acids. Trimming pared 1 base from V and 3 bases from J, leaving 6 bases between. The CDR3 nucleotides read TGTGCCTGGAGTGGACAGCCTAATGAAAAACTGTTTTTT. Translation: CAWSGQPNEKLFF. The full variable domain, its missing parts supplied by reference TRBV30 and TRBJ1-4, is SQTIHQWPATLVQPVGSPLSLECTVEGTSNPNLYWYRQAAGRGLQLLFYSVGIGQISSEVPQNLSASRPQDRQFILSSKKLLLSDSGFYLCAWSGQPNEKLFFGSGTQLSVL.